These T cell receptor beta chains were read from a single sample in a study of blood T cell repertoires in COVID-19. Some clones are missing from TCRdb's copy, which holds only in-frame ones; the method was immunoSEQ multiplex PCR. The table lists around 130,000 clones, 75% to 90% of them singletons. The source material was peripheral blood. These TCRs come from a woman older than 75 with acute or convalescent COVID-19. Each CDR3 is given with its conserved first and last residue. D genes are given only for firm matches. Part of the rows lack a size; the others show once, few, many or a class for expanded clones.

>-|-|TRBV5-1|TRBJ1-4
TGCGCCAGCAGCTTGATTTCGCGGACAGCTAATGAAAAACTGTTTTTT
CASSLISRTANEKLFF
>-|-|TRBV5-6|TRBJ2-7
TGTGCCAGCAGCTTGTTGGGCAGGGGCAGGGGCGAGCAGTACTTC
CASSLLGRGRGEQYF
>-|-|TRBV12-3/TRBV12-4|TRBJ1-1
TGTGCCAGCAGTCTGACAGAAAACACTGAAGCTTTCTTT
CASSLTENTEAFF
>-|TRBD1|TRBV25-1|TRBJ1-1
TGTGCCAGCAGTGCCTCCGGGACAGTGGGTGAAGCTTTCTTT
CASSASGTVGEAFF
>-|-|TRBV7-2|TRBJ1-1
TGTGCCAGCAGCTCAGACAGAAACACTGAAGCTTTCTTT
CASSSDRNTEAFF
>-|-|TRBV5-1|TRBJ1-2
TGCGCCAGCAGCTTGGGAGGGATCTATGGCTACACCTTC
CASSLGGIYGYTF
>once|TRBD1|TRBV18|TRBJ1-5
TGTGCCAGCTCACCTCCCGGGACAGGGGGCATTGGGCAGCCCCAGCATTTT
CASSPPGTGGIGQPQHF
>-|TRBD1|TRBV27|TRBJ1-1
TGTGCCAGCAGTTTAATTCAGGGGGCGGCTTTCTTT
CASSLIQGAAFF
>-|-|TRBV6-1|TRBJ2-3
TGTGCCAGCAGTGAAGCACGGTCGGATACGCAGTATTTT
CASSEARSDTQYF
>-|-|TRBV7-6|TRBJ2-1
TGTGCCAGCAGCTTAGCACAGGAGCAGTTCTTC
CASSLAQEQFF
>-|TRBD1|TRBV11-1|TRBJ2-1
TGTGCCAGCAGCTTAGGACAGGGAAAAGTCAATGAGCAGTTCTTC
CASSLGQGKVNEQFF
>-|-|TRBV12-3/TRBV12-4|TRBJ2-7
TGTGCCAGCAGTTTAGGCGTAGTTTACGAGCAGTACTTC
CASSLGVVYEQYF
>-|TRBD2|TRBV24-1|TRBJ2-1
TGTGCCACCAGTGGCGGGGGGGCCCTAGATGAGCAGTTCTTC
CATSGGGALDEQFF
>-|-|TRBV29-1|TRBJ2-3
TGCAGCGTCAAGCAGGCGAAGCCAGATACGCAGTATTTT
CSVKQAKPDTQYF
>-|-|TRBV7-2|TRBJ2-7
TGTGCCAGCAGCGCTAGTGTCGATTACGAGCAGTACTTC
CASSASVDYEQYF
>-|TRBD1|TRBV19|TRBJ2-2
TGTGCCAGTATGGGACAGGGGTCCACCGGGGAGCTGTTTTTT
CASMGQGSTGELFF
>few|TRBD2|TRBV11-3|TRBJ2-2
TGTGCCAGCAGCATCGGGGGGGGAAGCGGGGAGCTGTTTTTT
CASSIGGGSGELFF
>-|-|TRBV2|TRBJ1-2
TGTGCCAGCAGTGAAGCCGGGAAGGGAGGCGGCTACACCTTC
CASSEAGKGGGYTF
>few|-|TRBV19|TRBJ1-5
TGTGCCAGTAGTATGCGGAGGCCTACGAATCAGCCCCAGCATTTT
CASSMRRPTNQPQHF
>once|-|TRBV7-2|TRBJ1-1
TGTGCCAGCAGCACCCGACAGCTCGTCACTGAAGCTTTCTTT
CASSTRQLVTEAFF
>-|TRBD1|TRBV7-2|TRBJ2-7
TGTGCCAGCAGCTTGGACAGGGTAATATCCCAGTCCTACGAGCAGTACTTC
CASSLDRVISQSYEQYF
>once|-|TRBV5-4|TRBJ2-7
TGTGCCAGCAGCGTGGGACGCCGGGGGACCTACGAGCAGTACTTC
CASSVGRRGTYEQYF
>-|TRBD1|TRBV5-1|TRBJ2-5
TGCGCCAGCAGCAGCCGTGGGCAGGGGGTATGGGAGACCCAGTACTTC
CASSSRGQGVWETQYF
>-|TRBD1|TRBV11-2|TRBJ1-1
TGTGCCAGCAGCTCACCCCGGGGACAGGGGGGCCCTGAAGCTTTCTTT
CASSSPRGQGGPEAFF
>-|-|TRBV7-9|TRBJ2-3
TGTGCCAGCAGCTTAATGGGGCTTAGCACAGATACGCAGTATTTT
CASSLMGLSTDTQYF
>once|TRBD1|TRBV6-6|TRBJ1-2
TGTGCCAGCAGTCCCATCACAGGGGGCGACTATGGCTACACCTTC
CASSPITGGDYGYTF
>-|TRBD1|TRBV19|TRBJ2-5
TGTGCCAGTAGTAGGGGGACAGGGGGCCTTGAGACCCAGTACTTC
CASSRGTGGLETQYF
>-|-|TRBV5-1|TRBJ1-1
TGCGCCAGCAGTTACAGCGGCACTGAAGCTTTCTTT
CASSYSGTEAFF
>-|-|TRBV6-5|TRBJ1-2
TGTGCCAGCAGCCCACAGGGTTGGGGCGGCTACACCTTC
CASSPQGWGGYTF
>-|-|TRBV29-1|TRBJ2-2
TGCAGCGTGTGTGTGAGCGTGAACACCGGGGAGCTGTTTTTT
CSVCVSVNTGELFF
>-|-|TRBV19|TRBJ1-6
TGTGCCAGTAGTATTCAGGGGCGATCTAATTCACCCCTCCACTTT
CASSIQGRSNSPLHF
>-|TRBD2|TRBV2|TRBJ2-1
TGTGCCAGCAGGGCTGCTAGCGGGGGGGTCTCCTACAATGAGCAGTTCTTC
CASRAASGGVSYNEQFF
>-|TRBD1|TRBV6-5|TRBJ1-4
TGTGCCAGCAGTTATCGGGGACAGAGCAATGAAAAACTGTTTTTT
CASSYRGQSNEKLFF
>-|-|TRBV6-5|TRBJ1-3
TGTGCCAGCAAGAGTGCCGCGGGGGGAAACACCATATATTTT
CASKSAAGGNTIYF
>-|-|TRBV20-1|TRBJ1-2
TGCAGTGCTAGTAGTCGAGGGGACTACGCTAACTATGGCTACACCTTC
CSASSRGDYANYGYTF
>few|-|TRBV2|TRBJ1-1
TGTGCCAGCAGGTCGACAGGAATGAACACTGAAGCTTTCTTT
CASRSTGMNTEAFF
>-|-|TRBV6-5|TRBJ1-2
TGTGCCAGCACGACATCCTTTTTTGGTGGCTACACCTTC
CASTTSFFGGYTF
>-|TRBD1|TRBV6-1|TRBJ2-7
TGTGCCAGCAGTGAGTGGCAGGGGGCTTTCGAGCAGTACTTC
CASSEWQGAFEQYF
>-|-|TRBV5-1|TRBJ1-6
TGCGCCAGCAGCCCCCGGGACAACTATAATTCACCCCTCCACTTT
CASSPRDNYNSPLHF
>once|TRBD1|TRBV5-1|TRBJ1-2
TGCGCCAGCAGCTGGGGGACAGAAGTTGGCTACACCTTC
CASSWGTEVGYTF
>-|TRBD1|TRBV2|TRBJ2-3
TGTGCCAGCGGAGACAGGGGAACAGATACGCAGTATTTT
CASGDRGTDTQYF
>-|-|TRBV2|TRBJ1-6
TGTGCCAGCAGTGAATCGCCTCAACCTAACTCACCCCTCCACTTT
CASSESPQPNSPLHF
>-|TRBD1|TRBV5-1|TRBJ1-6
TGCGCCAGCGGTACAGGGGAGTATAATTCACCCCTCCACTTT
CASGTGEYNSPLHF